A single sample is the source of the 19 T cell receptor beta chains below, sequenced in a study of T-cell memory formation after mild COVID-19. TCRdb reprocessed the 5' RACE reads with MiXCR, giving one entry per CDR3 protein. The table has under 450,000 distinct CDR3 sequences, under 15% seen once; the top ten hold 20% to 25%. The sample comprised PBMCs or a T cell subset sorted from them (not recorded which). The receptors originated from a man between 18 and 29 years old who had mild COVID-19 (a few samples of this study predate the infection). Cell type and time point are not known.

The chain employs TRBV24-1 and TRBJ1-1; no definite D call. Germline V gives CDR1 KGHDR, CDR2 SFDVKD. The CDR3 sequence is 12 residues long. V was trimmed by 7 bases and J by 4 bases, leaving 9 bases between them. In DNA form, the CDR3 reads TGTGCCACCAGGGGTGAATTCACTGAAGCTTTCTTT. This codes for CATRGEFTEAFF.

This chain links TRBV15 with TRBJ2-1; TRBD1 is a possible D gene (6 bases). The V end was cut by 3 bases, the J end by 10 bases, with 10 bases between. The length of the CDR3 is 12 residues. The germline CDR1 and CDR2 sequences are LNHNV and YYDKDF (reference sequence). The CDR3 is CATSRTGREQFF. In DNA form, the CDR3 reads TGTGCCACCAGCAGGACAGGTCGAGAGCAGTTCTTC. The variable domain in full, with the rest retrieved from reference TRBV15 and TRBJ2-1, is DAMVIQNPRYQVTQFGKPVTLSCSQTLNHNVMYWYQQKSSQAPKLLFHYYDKDFNNEADTPDNFQSRRPNTSFCFLDIRSPGLGDTAMYLCATSRTGREQFFGPGTRLTVL.

V is TRBV6-5 and J is TRBJ1-1; 7 bases fit TRBD1. CDR3 size: 14 residues. The germline gives CDR1 MNHEY, CDR2 SVGAGI. V was pared by 4 bases and J by 0 bases, with 2 bases of the junction left unmatched. CDR3 DNA: TGTGCCAGCAGTTGGGACAGCATGAACACTGAAGCTTTCTTT. It encodes CASSWDSMNTEAFF.

The rearrangement uses TRBV10-3 and TRBJ2-3; TRBD2 agrees at 13 bases. The CDR3 runs 16 residues. The V and J ends lost 6 bases and 1 base, in that order; junction bases with no gene match: 4. Germline V gene lookup returns CDR1 ENHRY and CDR2 SYGVKD. CDR3 bases: TGTGCCATCAGACGGACTAGCGGGGGAGGCACAGATACGCAGTATTTT. This sequence encodes CAIRRTSGGGTDTQYF.

In this sample, this clonotype turned up a few times. The CDR3 sequence is CASSLILAGSTDTQYF. CDR3 in DNA: TGCGCCAGCAGCCTCATACTAGCGGGTAGCACAGATACGCAGTATTTT. The chain uses TRBV4-1 and TRBJ2-3; TRBD2 aligns across 9 bases. Germline trimming cut 4 bases from V and 0 bases from J; bases unmatched to any gene: 5. This CDR3 is built from 16 residues. CDR1 and CDR2 from the germline V gene are MGHRA and YSYEKL.

The chain combines TRBV5-8 with TRBJ1-6; TRBD1 might be the D (6 bases). CDR1 and CDR2 (germline): SGHTS, YDEGEE. The CDR3 loop spans 15 amino acids. The V end lost 4 bases, the J end lost 11 bases, and 19 bases lay between the germline ends. The CDR3 here is CASSEGGQGWPPLHF. The CDR3 DNA sequence: TGTGCCAGCAGCGAGGGGGGTCAGGGTTGGCCACCCCTCCACTTT. Complete variable domain (other parts from reference TRBV5-8 and TRBJ1-6): EAGVTQSPTHLIKTRGQQATLRCSPISGHTSVYWYQQALGLGLQFLLWYDEGEERNRGNFPPRFSGRQFPNYSSELNVNALELEDSALYLCASSEGGQGWPPLHFGNGTRLTVT.

V is TRBV18 and J is TRBJ2-2, with TRBD1 matching over 8 bases. There are 17 residues in the CDR3. The J segment lost 6 bases and the V segment lost 1 base, leaving 10 bases of the junction unmatched. CDR1 and CDR2 (germline): KGHSH, LQKENI. The DNA of the CDR3 is TGTGCCAGCTCACCACGACAGGGGATCGGACGGTCCGGGGAGCTGTTTTTT. Encoded protein: CASSPRQGIGRSGELFF.

This clonotype was found a few times. For the CDR3, the DNA is TGTGCCAGCAGTTTAATGCAGGGAGGCTACGAGCAGTACTTC. Translating gives CASSLMQGGYEQYF. The V call is TRBV12-3 or TRBV12-4, the J call TRBJ2-7, with TRBD2 as a possible D gene (6 bases). V was clipped by 2 bases and J by 3 bases, with 11 bases between them. The CDR3 is 14 residues long.

This chain connects TRBV6-5 to TRBJ1-2; perhaps TRBD1 as D (5 bases). CDR3 length equals 13 residues. Germline loops: CDR1 MNHEY, CDR2 SVGAGI. V lost 5 bases, J lost 7 bases, and 14 bases lay in between. The CDR3 DNA follows: TGTGCCAGCAGTCTTCCAGGGCGGCGTGGCTACACCTTC. This translates into CASSLPGRRGYTF.

This clonotype was recorded a few times. The chain employs TRBV12-3 or TRBV12-4 and TRBJ1-6; no reliable D call. The CDR3 contains 12 residues. V was shortened by 4 bases and J by 8 bases, with 6 bases between the two germline ends. CDR3 sequence (DNA): TGTGCCAGCAGTTCCGGCTATTCACCCCTCCACTTT. This translates into CASSSGYSPLHF.

This clonotype was seen more than once but under ten times. The chain combines TRBV7-3 with TRBJ2-2; TRBD2 agrees at 7 bases. Losses at the gene ends were 5 bases for V and 0 bases for J; bases not matched to a gene: 6. Looked up from germline, CDR1 is SGHTA and CDR2 is FQGTGA. The CDR3 sequence is 16 residues long. The CDR3 nucleotides are TGTGCCAGCAGCCCCCGACGGGGGGCGAACACCGGGGAGCTGTTTTTT. The encoded protein is CASSPRRGANTGELFF.

The chain combines TRBV15 with TRBJ1-4, with a possible D match to TRBD1 (5 bases). V lost 1 base to trimming and J lost 0 bases, with 18 bases between them. This CDR3 contains 19 residues. CDR1 is LNHNV and CDR2 is YYDKDF in the germline V gene (reference sequence). The CDR3 protein is CATSRAKGGGASTNEKLFF. The CDR3 nucleotides are TGTGCCACCAGCAGAGCCAAGGGAGGAGGGGCTTCAACTAATGAAAAACTGTTTTTT.

The genes are TRBV5-6 and TRBJ1-5; TRBD1 might be the D (6 bases). This CDR3 is 15 amino acids long. Germline V gene sequence: CDR1 SGHDT, CDR2 YYEEEE. V was clipped by 3 bases and J by 4 bases, with 14 bases between them. Written as DNA, the CDR3 is TGTGCCAGCAGCTCGGGGGGCTTTGGGAATCAGCCCCAGCATTTT. This encodes CASSSGGFGNQPQHF.

This clonotype was observed a handful of times. V and J are TRBV4-3 and TRBJ2-2; 7 bases are shared with TRBD1. In germline, CDR1 is LGHNA, CDR2 YSLEER. V trimming: 3 bases; J trimming: 1 base; junction bases outside the gene matches: 5. The CDR3 loop spans 16 amino acids. The CDR3 bases are TGCGCCAGCAGCCATGCCACAGGGGAGAACACCGGGGAGCTGTTTTTT. Protein sequence: CASSHATGENTGELFF.

The rearrangement joins TRBV12-3 or TRBV12-4 to TRBJ1-1; D unresolved. CDR3 size: 11 residues. V was shortened by 2 bases and J by 8 bases, with 6 bases between the two germline ends. The CDR3 protein is CASSLSVEAFF. The CDR3 DNA follows: TGTGCCAGCAGTTTATCGGTCGAAGCTTTCTTT.

The chain carries TRBV7-2 and TRBJ2-3, with 7 bases aligning to TRBD1. This CDR3 comprises 15 residues. The V gene's germline CDR1 is SGHTA and CDR2 FQGNSA. The J segment lost 3 bases and the V segment lost 3 bases, leaving 6 bases of the junction unmatched. CDR3 region: CASSFDRATTDTQYF. CDR3 DNA sequence: TGTGCCAGCAGCTTCGACAGGGCCACAACAGATACGCAGTATTTT.

V gene TRBV5-4 combines with J gene TRBJ2-1; D remains unclear. The germline V gene has CDR1 SGHNT and CDR2 YYREEE (reference sequence). The CDR3 length is 12 residues. The V end was cut by 0 bases, the J end by 15 bases, with 13 bases between. The CDR3 spells CASSLDRASPFF. The CDR3 bases are TGTGCCAGCAGCTTGGATCGCGCCTCTCCGTTCTTC.

This clonotype was observed a handful of times. This rearrangement joins TRBV5-6 to TRBJ1-5; D is unresolved. Trimming took off 4 bases at V and 11 bases at J, with 19 bases between the two ends. The CDR3 runs to 14 residues. The germline V gene has CDR1 SGHDT and CDR2 YYEEEE. Written as DNA, the CDR3 is TGTGCCAGCAGCCCCATGATACGCCCGGAGACCCAGCATTTT. Protein: CASSPMIRPETQHF.

The sample holds a few counts of this clonotype. The chain is built from TRBV18 and TRBJ2-7, with no clear D. CDR3 length equals 13 residues. Deletions cut 6 bases from V and 7 bases from J, with 16 bases between. CDR1 is KGHSH and CDR2 is LQKENI in the germline V gene. CDR3 protein: CASSLDQKLEQYF. In DNA, the CDR3 is TGTGCCAGCTCCCTAGACCAGAAGCTGGAGCAGTACTTC.